The next 13 T cell receptor beta chains were all read from a single sample in a study of blood T cells in healthy people across ages. Then a second PCR, running roughly 6 to 11 cycles, was carried out with a sample-barcoded 5' primer and a J-beta primer mix. TCRdb reprocessed the 5' RACE reads with MiXCR, giving one entry per CDR3 protein. The data show hundreds of thousands of distinct CDR3 sequences, with under 30% seen just once and around 15% held by the top ten. Material for sequencing was blood. These receptors were obtained from a woman at least 80 years old in good health.

The rearrangement links TRBV18 to TRBJ2-5, with D tentatively TRBD2 (5 bases). This CDR3 spans 14 amino acids. Germline V gives CDR1 KGHSH, CDR2 LQKENI. With 4 bases removed from V and 5 bases from J, the gap between germline ends came to 14 bases. The CDR3: CASSRRTLGETQYF. The CDR3 nucleotides read TGTGCCAGCTCACGACGGACTCTTGGGGAGACCCAGTACTTC.

There are a few counts of this clonotype. The chain combines TRBV5-6 with TRBJ2-1; D might be TRBD1 (6 bases). Germline-derived CDR1 and CDR2 are SGHDT and YYEEEE. Trimming pared 1 base from V and 6 bases from J, leaving 14 bases between. This CDR3 contains 15 residues. The CDR3 coding sequence is TGTGCCAGCAGCTTGCTACAGGGTGGAGCCAATGAGCAGTTCTTC. This encodes CASSLLQGGANEQFF.

This clonotype was recorded at least ten times. This sequence joins TRBV4-3 and TRBJ1-4; TRBD1 matches 10 bases. After removal of 5 bases from V and 13 bases from J, the junction contained 7 bases not matched to a gene. The CDR3 is made up of 13 amino acids. Germline V CDR1 and CDR2: LGHNA, YSLEER. The chain's CDR3 is CASSIRDRGILFF. The DNA of the CDR3 is TGCGCCAGCAGCATCCGGGACAGGGGAATACTGTTTTTT.

V gene TRBV19 combines with J gene TRBJ2-5; D not certain. Germline loops: CDR1 LNHDA, CDR2 SQIVND (reference sequence). The CDR3 runs 13 residues. The V end lost 1 base, the J end lost 5 bases, and 8 bases lay between the germline ends. As DNA, the CDR3 is TGTGCCAGTAGTATAGCGGGCGGTGAGACCCAGTACTTC. Translated: CASSIAGGETQYF. Drawing the rest from reference TRBV19 and TRBJ2-5, the complete variable domain is DGGITQSPKYLFRKEGQNVTLSCEQNLNHDAMYWYRQDPGQGLRLIYYSQIVNDFQKGDIAEGYSVSREKKESFPLTVTSAQKNPTAFYLCASSIAGGETQYFGPGTRLLVL.

This clonotype was detected ten times or more. The rearrangement uses TRBV29-1 and TRBJ2-5, with unresolved D. Germline-derived CDR1 and CDR2 are SQVTM and ANQGSEA. The CDR3 has 13 amino acids. Trimming shortened V by 3 bases and J by 4 bases, and 12 bases separated the two germline ends. The CDR3 is CSVEPQKRETQYF. The CDR3 DNA reads TGCAGCGTTGAGCCCCAAAAAAGAGAGACCCAGTACTTC.

Many counts were recorded for this clonotype. The V gene is TRBV12-3 or TRBV12-4, the J gene TRBJ1-1; the D gene is possibly TRBD1 (5 bases). Deletions cut 4 bases from V and 1 base from J, with 7 bases between. This CDR3 has 13 residues. CDR3 residues: CASSWGENTEAFF. The CDR3 DNA sequence: TGTGCCAGCAGTTGGGGGGAGAACACTGAAGCTTTCTTT.

Ten or more counts support this clonotype. This chain joins TRBV4-2 and TRBJ1-5; 7 bases are a match to TRBD1. After removal of 0 bases from V and 7 bases from J, the junction contained 12 bases not matched to a gene. Looked up from germline, CDR1 is LGHNA and CDR2 is YNFKEQ. This CDR3 is built from 17 residues. The CDR3 reads CASSQEPPGQIAQPQHF. The CDR3 nucleotides read TGTGCCAGCAGCCAAGAACCCCCGGGACAGATAGCGCAGCCCCAGCATTTT.

The chain couples TRBV7-9 to TRBJ2-1; 8 positions agree with TRBD2. The length of the CDR3 is 15 residues. Germline CDR1 reads SEHNR; CDR2 reads FQNEAQ (reference sequence). Trimming cost V 2 bases and J 6 bases; bases outside gene matches: 6. The CDR3 DNA sequence: TGTGCCAGCAGCTTACACGGGGGGGGTTGCAATGAGCAGTTCTTC. This translates into CASSLHGGGCNEQFF.

The sample holds many counts of this clonotype. V and J are TRBV12-3 or TRBV12-4 and TRBJ2-3; TRBD2 is a possible D gene (6 bases). This CDR3 comprises 15 residues. V shed 3 bases and J shed 2 bases, with 12 bases lying between them. The CDR3 sequence is CASSLGRGYTDTQYF. The CDR3 DNA follows: TGTGCCAGCAGTTTGGGGCGGGGATACACAGATACGCAGTATTTT.

This clonotype was observed a handful of times. This chain connects TRBV27 to TRBJ1-4; D unclear. Trimming cost V 2 bases and J 7 bases, with 11 bases left between them. Germline V gene sequence: CDR1 MNHEY, CDR2 SMNVEV (reference sequence). This CDR3 has 14 residues. The CDR3 DNA is TGTGCCAGCAGTTTAAGAGTACTGGGTGAAAAACTGTTTTTT. Encoded protein: CASSLRVLGEKLFF.

The V call is TRBV3-1, the J call TRBJ2-1; 7 positions match TRBD2. The junction had 11 bases not matched to a gene; V was cut back by 5 bases and J by 10 bases. The CDR3 runs to 14 residues. Germline CDR1 is LGHDT and CDR2 is YNNKEL (reference sequence). In DNA form, the CDR3 reads TGTGCCAGCAGCGGCGTACTTCGGGGAGGGGAGCAGTTCTTC. This encodes CASSGVLRGGEQFF.

This clonotype was observed a few times. A read error may be the cause here, since a much bigger clone is one base away. The chain joins TRBV7-2 to TRBJ2-1; a possible D gene is TRBD2 (5 bases). The CDR3 extends over 15 amino acids. Trimming removed 5 bases from V and 2 bases from J, with 13 bases in between. Looked up from germline, CDR1 is SGHTA and CDR2 is FQGNSA. As DNA, the CDR3 is TGTGCCAGCAGCCCCGTGAGGGAACCCTACAATGAGCAGTTCTTC. Its protein is CASSPVREPYNEQFF.

V and J are TRBV5-4 and TRBJ2-2, with 9 nucleotides matching TRBD1. Losses at the gene ends were 2 bases for V and 6 bases for J; bases not matched to a gene: 8. CDR3 length: 16 residues. From germline, CDR1 is SGHNT and CDR2 YYREEE (reference sequence). DNA for the CDR3: TGTGCCAGCAGCTTATCCGGGACAGGGTCATCCGGGGAGCTGTTTTTT. Translation: CASSLSGTGSSGELFF.